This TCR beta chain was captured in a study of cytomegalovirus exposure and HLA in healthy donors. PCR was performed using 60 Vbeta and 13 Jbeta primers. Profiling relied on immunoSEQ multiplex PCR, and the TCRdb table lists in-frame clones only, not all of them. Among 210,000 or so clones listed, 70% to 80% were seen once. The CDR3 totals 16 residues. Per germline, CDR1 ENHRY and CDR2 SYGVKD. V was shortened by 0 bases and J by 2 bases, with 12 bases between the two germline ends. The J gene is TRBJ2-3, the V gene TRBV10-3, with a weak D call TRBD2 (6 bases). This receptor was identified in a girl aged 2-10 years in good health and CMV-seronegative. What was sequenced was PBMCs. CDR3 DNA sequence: TGTGCCATCAGTGAGTCGAGGGCGGGGAACACAGATACGCAGTATTTT. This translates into CAISESRAGNTDTQYF.